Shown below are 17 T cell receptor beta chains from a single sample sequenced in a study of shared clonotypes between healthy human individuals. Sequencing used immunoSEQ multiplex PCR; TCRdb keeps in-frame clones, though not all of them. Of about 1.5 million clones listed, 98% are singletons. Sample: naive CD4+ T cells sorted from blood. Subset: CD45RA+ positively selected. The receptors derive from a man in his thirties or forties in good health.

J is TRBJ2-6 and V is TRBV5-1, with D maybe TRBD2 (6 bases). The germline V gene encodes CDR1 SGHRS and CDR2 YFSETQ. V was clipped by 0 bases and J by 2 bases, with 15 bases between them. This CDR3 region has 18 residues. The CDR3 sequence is CASSLVPGEATGANVLTF. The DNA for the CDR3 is TGCGCCAGCAGCTTGGTGCCGGGGGAAGCGACTGGGGCCAACGTCCTGACTTTC.

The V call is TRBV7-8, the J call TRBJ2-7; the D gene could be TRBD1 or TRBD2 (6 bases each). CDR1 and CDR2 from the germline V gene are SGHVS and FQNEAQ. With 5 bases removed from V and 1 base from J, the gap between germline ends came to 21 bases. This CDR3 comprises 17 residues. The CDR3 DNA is TGTGCCAGCAGCCCCCGGGCCCGCTTAGGGGGGTCCTACGAGCAGTACTTC. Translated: CASSPRARLGGSYEQYF.

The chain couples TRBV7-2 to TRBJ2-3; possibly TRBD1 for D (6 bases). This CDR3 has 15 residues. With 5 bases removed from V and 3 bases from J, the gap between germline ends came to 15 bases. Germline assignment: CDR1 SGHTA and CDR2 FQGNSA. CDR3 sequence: CASSVGGSRTDTQYF. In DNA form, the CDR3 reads TGTGCCAGCAGCGTAGGGGGTAGCAGGACAGATACGCAGTATTTT. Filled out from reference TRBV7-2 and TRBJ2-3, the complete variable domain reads GAGVSQSPSNKVTEKGKDVELRCDPISGHTALYWYRQSLGQGLEFLIYFQGNSAPDKSGLPSDRFSAERTGGSVSTLTIQRTQQEDSAVYLCASSVGGSRTDTQYFGPGTRLTVL.

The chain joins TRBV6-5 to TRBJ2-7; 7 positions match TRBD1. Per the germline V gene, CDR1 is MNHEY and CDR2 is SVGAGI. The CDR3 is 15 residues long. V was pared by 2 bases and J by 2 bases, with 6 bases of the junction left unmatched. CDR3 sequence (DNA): TGTGCCAGCAGTTACACAGGGGCCCTCACCTACGAGCAGTACTTC. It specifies CASSYTGALTYEQYF.

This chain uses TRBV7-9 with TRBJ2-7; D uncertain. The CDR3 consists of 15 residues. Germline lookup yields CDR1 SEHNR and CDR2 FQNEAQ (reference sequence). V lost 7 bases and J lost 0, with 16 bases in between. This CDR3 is CASNTVPGSSYEQYF. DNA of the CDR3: TGTGCCAGCAACACTGTACCCGGCAGCTCCTACGAGCAGTACTTC.

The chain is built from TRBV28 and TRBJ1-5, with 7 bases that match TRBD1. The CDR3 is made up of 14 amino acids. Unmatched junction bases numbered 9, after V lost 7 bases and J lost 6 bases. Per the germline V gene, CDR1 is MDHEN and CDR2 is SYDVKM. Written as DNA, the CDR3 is TGTGCCAGCACCATAACAGGGGTTGGTCAGCCCCAGCATTTT. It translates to CASTITGVGQPQHF.

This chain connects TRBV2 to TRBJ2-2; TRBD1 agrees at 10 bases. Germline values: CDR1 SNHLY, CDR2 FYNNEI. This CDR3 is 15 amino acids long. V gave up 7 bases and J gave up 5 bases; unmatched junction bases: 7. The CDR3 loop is CASTRDRGGTGELFF. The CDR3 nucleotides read TGTGCCAGCACCAGGGACAGGGGAGGGACCGGGGAGCTGTTTTTT. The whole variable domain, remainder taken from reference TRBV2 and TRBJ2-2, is EPEVTQTPSHQVTQMGQEVILRCVPISNHLYFYWYRQILGQKVEFLVSFYNNEISEKSEIFDDQFSVERPDGSNFTLKIRSTKLEDSAMYFCASTRDRGGTGELFFGEGSRLTVL.

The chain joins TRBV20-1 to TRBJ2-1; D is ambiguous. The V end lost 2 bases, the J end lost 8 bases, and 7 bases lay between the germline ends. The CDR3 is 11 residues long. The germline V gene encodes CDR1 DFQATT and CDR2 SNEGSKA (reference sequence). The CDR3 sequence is CSARLIYEQFF. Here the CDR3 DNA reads TGCAGTGCTAGACTGATCTATGAGCAGTTCTTC.

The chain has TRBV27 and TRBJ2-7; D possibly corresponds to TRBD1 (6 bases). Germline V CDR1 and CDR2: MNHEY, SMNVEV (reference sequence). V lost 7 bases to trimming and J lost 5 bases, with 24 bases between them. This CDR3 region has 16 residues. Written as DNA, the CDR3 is TGTGCCAGCACCACGAACAGGGATGGATTAAGGGACGAGCAGTACTTC. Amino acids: CASTTNRDGLRDEQYF.

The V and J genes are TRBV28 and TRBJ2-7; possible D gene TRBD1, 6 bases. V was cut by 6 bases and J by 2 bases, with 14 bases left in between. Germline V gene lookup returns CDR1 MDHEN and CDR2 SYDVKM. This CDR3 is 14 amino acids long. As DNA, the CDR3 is TGTGCCAGCAGCTTTACAGGGCCTACCTACGAGCAGTACTTC. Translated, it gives CASSFTGPTYEQYF.

CDR3: CASSVDAGGELFF. The CDR3 nucleotides are TGTGCCAGCAGCGTAGACGCAGGCGGGGAGCTGTTTTTT. The J gene is TRBJ2-2, the V gene TRBV9; D unclear. The CDR3 is 13 amino acids. With 0 bases removed from V and 7 bases from J, the gap between germline ends came to 7 bases. The germline V gene encodes CDR1 SGDLS and CDR2 YYNGEE.

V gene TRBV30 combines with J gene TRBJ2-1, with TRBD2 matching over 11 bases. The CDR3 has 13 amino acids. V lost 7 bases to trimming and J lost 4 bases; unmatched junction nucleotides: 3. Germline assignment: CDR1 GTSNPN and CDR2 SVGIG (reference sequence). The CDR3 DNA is TGTGCCTTCCTAGCGGGAGGATACAATGAGCAGTTCTTC. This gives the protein CAFLAGGYNEQFF.

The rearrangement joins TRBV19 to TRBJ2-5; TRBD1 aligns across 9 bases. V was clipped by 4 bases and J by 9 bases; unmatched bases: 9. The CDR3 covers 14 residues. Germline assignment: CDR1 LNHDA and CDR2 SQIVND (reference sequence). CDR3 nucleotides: TGTGCCAGTAGTACAGATACAGGGGGCGCTCCCCAGTACTTC. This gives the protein CASSTDTGGAPQYF.

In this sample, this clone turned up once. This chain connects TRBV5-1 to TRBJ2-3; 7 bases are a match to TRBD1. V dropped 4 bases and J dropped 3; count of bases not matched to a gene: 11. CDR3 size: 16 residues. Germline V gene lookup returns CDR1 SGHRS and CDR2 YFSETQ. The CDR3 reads CASSTDAVQGTDTQYF. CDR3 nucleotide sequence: TGCGCCAGCAGCACGGACGCCGTACAGGGGACAGATACGCAGTATTTT.

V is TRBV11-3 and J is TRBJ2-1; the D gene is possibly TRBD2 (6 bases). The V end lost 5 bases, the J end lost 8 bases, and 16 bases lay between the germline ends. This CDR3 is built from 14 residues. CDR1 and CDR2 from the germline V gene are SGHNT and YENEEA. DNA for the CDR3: TGTGCCAGCAGCCTCGGGGGAACGGTCGATGAGCAGTTCTTC. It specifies CASSLGGTVDEQFF. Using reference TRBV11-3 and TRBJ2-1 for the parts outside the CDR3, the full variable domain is EAGVVQSPRYKIIEKKQPVAFWCNPISGHNTLYWYLQNLGQGPELLIRYENEEAVDDSQLPKDRFSAERLKGVDSTLKIQPAELGDSAVYLCASSLGGTVDEQFFGPGTRLTVL.

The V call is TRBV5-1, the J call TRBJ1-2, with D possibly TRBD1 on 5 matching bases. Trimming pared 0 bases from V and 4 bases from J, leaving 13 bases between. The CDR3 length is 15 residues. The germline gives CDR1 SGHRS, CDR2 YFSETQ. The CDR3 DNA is TGCGCCAGCAGCTTGGATTGGGGACGTGGCTATGGCTACACCTTC. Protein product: CASSLDWGRGYGYTF.

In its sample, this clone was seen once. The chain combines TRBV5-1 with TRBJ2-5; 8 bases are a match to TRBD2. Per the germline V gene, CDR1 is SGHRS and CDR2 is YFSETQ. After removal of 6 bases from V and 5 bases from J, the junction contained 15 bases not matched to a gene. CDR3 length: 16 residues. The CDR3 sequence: CASIRLAGVPGETQYF. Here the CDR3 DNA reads TGCGCCAGCATCCGCCTAGCGGGCGTACCTGGGGAGACCCAGTACTTC.